This T cell receptor beta chain emerged from a study of blood T cell repertoires in COVID-19. The protocol was immunoSEQ multiplex PCR, while the TCRdb copy is restricted to in-frame clones and leaves out a portion. This sample yields 350,000 to 400,000 clones, of which approximately 93% are seen a single time; more than 0.85% belongs to the top ten. Germline CDR1 reads MNHEY; CDR2 reads SMNVEV (reference sequence). J lost 3 bases, V lost 6 bases, and 7 bases had no gene match. This CDR3 contains 14 residues. The gene calls are TRBV27 and TRBJ1-1; 7 bases line up with TRBD1. This sequence originates from a woman between 40 and 55 years old who had been exposed to COVID-19. The sample was PBMCs or T cells enriched from blood (not recorded which). The CDR3 sequence is CASRSDRSDTEAFF. For the CDR3, the DNA is TGTGCCAGCAGGTCGGACAGGTCCGACACTGAAGCTTTCTTT.